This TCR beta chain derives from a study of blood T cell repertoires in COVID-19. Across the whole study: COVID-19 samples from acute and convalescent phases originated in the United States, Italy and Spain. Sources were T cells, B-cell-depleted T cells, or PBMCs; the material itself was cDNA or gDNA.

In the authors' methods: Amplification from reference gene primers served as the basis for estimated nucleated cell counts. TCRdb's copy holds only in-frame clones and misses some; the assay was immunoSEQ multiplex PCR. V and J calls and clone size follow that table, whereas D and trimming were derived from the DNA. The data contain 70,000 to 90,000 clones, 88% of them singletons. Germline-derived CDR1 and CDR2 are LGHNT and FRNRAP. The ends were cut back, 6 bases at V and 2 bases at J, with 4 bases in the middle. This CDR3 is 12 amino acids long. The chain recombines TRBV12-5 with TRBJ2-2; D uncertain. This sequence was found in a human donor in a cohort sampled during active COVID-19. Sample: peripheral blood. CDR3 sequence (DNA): TGTGCTAGTGGACTCAACACCGGGGAGCTGTTTTTT. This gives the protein CASGLNTGELFF.